Listed here is a single T cell receptor beta chain. The germline CDR1 and CDR2 sequences are MDHEN and SYDVKM. Trimming left V 9 bases short and J 2 bases short, with 20 bases between. The CDR3 covers 16 residues. These data come from a study of T cells in narcolepsy. The table came from immunoSEQ multiplex PCR; TCRdb's copy has only in-frame clones and leaves some out. The sample has approximately 38,000 clones, approximately 90% seen once. The source is a human donor with narcolepsy. Sequencing was carried out using CD45RA- memory CD4+ T cells from PBMCs. The genes are TRBV28 and TRBJ2-1; tentative D call: TRBD2 (8 bases). CDR3 DNA sequence: TGTGCCAGTAAAGGGGGCGGGAGGCAGACCTACAATGAGCAGTTCTTC. It yields the protein CASKGGGRQTYNEQFF. Full variable domain (missing parts from reference TRBV28 and TRBJ2-1): DVKVTQSSRYLVKRTGEKVFLECVQDMDHENMFWYRQDPGLGLRLIYFSYDVKMKEKGDIPEGYSVSREKKERFSLILESASTNQTSMYLCASKGGGRQTYNEQFFGPGTRLTVL.